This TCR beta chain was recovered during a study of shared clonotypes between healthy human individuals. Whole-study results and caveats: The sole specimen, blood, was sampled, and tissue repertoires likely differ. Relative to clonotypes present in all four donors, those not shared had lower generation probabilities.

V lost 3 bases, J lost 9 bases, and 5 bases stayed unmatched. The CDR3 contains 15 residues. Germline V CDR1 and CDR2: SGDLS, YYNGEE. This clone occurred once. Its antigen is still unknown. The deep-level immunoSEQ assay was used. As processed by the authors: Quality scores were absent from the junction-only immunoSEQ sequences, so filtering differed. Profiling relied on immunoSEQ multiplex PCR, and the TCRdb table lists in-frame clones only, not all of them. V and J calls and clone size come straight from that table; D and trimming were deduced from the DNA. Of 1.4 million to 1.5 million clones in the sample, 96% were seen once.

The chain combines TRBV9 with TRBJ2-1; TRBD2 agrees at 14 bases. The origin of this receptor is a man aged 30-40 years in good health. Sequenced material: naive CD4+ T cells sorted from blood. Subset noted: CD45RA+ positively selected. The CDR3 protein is CASSATSGRAGEQFF. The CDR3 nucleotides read TGTGCCAGCAGCGCGACTAGCGGGAGGGCAGGTGAGCAGTTCTTC.